This T cell receptor (beta chain) originates from a study of CD4 T cells in relation to SARS-CoV-2 and coronaviruses. Overall study results and limits: About 65% of donors had memory CD4+ clonotypes crossrecognizing SARS-CoV-2 and common cold coronavirus spike.

Profiling relied on immunoSEQ multiplex PCR, and the TCRdb table lists in-frame clones only, not all of them. The sample contains 20,000 or so clones, roughly 78% of which appear only once. Before the COVID-19 pandemic, during about 2011-2019, CD4+ T cells were taken from unexposed donors. CD4+ T cells were isolated from the cells after 10 days of culture. Testing used SARS-CoV-2 S/N and four cold-coronavirus spikes on unexposed-donor CD4+ T cells, cells permitting. PBMCs were plated at 1.5 million to 2 million per well in IL-2-containing medium. As concerns this clone: Its antigen is unknown.

Sequencing was carried out using CD4+ T cells from PBMCs, cultured in vitro. The source of this sequence is a human donor in good health.

CDR3 coding DNA: TGTGCCACCAGTGACCCCTCGGTCGGGTGGAATACGCAGTATTTT. This gives the protein CATSDPSVGWNTQYF. The genes are TRBV24-1 and TRBJ2-3; no clear D gene. Trimming removed 4 bases at V and 7 bases at J, with 17 bases between. This CDR3 has 15 amino acids. Germline V gene data show CDR1 as KGHDR and CDR2 as SFDVKD.